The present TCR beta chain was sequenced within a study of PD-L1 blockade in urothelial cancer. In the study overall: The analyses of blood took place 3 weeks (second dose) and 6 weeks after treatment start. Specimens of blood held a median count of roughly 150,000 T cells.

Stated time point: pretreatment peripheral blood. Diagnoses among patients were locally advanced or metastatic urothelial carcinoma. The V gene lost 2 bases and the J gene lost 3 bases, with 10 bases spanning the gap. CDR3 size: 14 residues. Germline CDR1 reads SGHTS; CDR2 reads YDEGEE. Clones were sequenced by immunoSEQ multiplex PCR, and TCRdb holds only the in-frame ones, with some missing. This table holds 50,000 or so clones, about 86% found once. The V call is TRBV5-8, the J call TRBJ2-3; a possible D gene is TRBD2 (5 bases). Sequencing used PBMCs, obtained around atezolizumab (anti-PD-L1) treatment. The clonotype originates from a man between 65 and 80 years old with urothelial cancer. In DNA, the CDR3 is TGTGCCAGCAGCTTCGGACTGGGGACAGATACGCAGTATTTT. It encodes CASSFGLGTDTQYF.